Listed below are T cell receptor beta chains from one sample, sequenced in a study of shared clonotypes between healthy human individuals. The method was immunoSEQ multiplex PCR; TCRdb's version includes in-frame clones alone and lacks a portion of them. The repertoire holds about 380,000 clones, about 96% seen once, with approximately 0.32% in the top ten. Sequencing input: memory CD8+ T cells sorted from blood. All receptors come from a man aged 25-45 years in good health. CDR3s include the opening cysteine and the closing phenylalanine or tryptophan. The order of the fields is D gene, V gene, clone size, J gene, CDR3 protein, CDR3 DNA. The D gene is left open where the match is weak. Size is omitted from some rows. Given values are once, few, many or a class for expanded clones.

d_call: TRBD2; v_call: TRBV7-9; clone_size: once; j_call: TRBJ2-7; cdr3_aa: CASSPPGLAIYEQYF; cdr3_nt: TGTGCCAGCAGCCCGCCGGGACTAGCGATATACGAGCAGTACTTC
d_call: TRBD1; v_call: TRBV5-6; clone_size: NA; j_call: TRBJ2-1; cdr3_aa: CASSYRDRPADEQFF; cdr3_nt: TGTGCCAGCAGTTACCGGGACAGGCCAGCGGATGAGCAGTTCTTC
d_call: NA; v_call: TRBV7-7; clone_size: NA; j_call: TRBJ2-7; cdr3_aa: CASSLGTNYEQYF; cdr3_nt: TGTGCTAGCAGCTTAGGGACAAACTACGAGCAGTACTTC
d_call: NA; v_call: TRBV30; clone_size: NA; j_call: TRBJ1-2; cdr3_aa: CAWSVGVGYTF; cdr3_nt: TGTGCCTGGAGTGTTGGGGTTGGCTACACCTTC
d_call: NA; v_call: TRBV5-1; clone_size: NA; j_call: TRBJ1-2; cdr3_aa: CASSLDPGLGGYTF; cdr3_nt: TGCGCCAGCAGCTTGGACCCGGGGCTGGGGGGCTACACCTTC
d_call: NA; v_call: TRBV16; clone_size: NA; j_call: TRBJ1-1; cdr3_aa: CASSQYPGEREAFF; cdr3_nt: TGTGCCAGCAGCCAATATCCAGGGGAACGTGAAGCTTTCTTT
d_call: TRBD2; v_call: TRBV18; clone_size: NA; j_call: TRBJ2-5; cdr3_aa: CASSPVAGSQETQYF; cdr3_nt: TGTGCCAGCTCACCAGTAGCGGGATCCCAAGAGACCCAGTACTTC
d_call: NA; v_call: TRBV7-8; clone_size: once; j_call: TRBJ2-3; cdr3_aa: CASSLAKWGYPDTQYF; cdr3_nt: TGTGCCAGCAGCCTAGCCAAGTGGGGCTATCCCGATACGCAGTATTTT
d_call: NA; v_call: TRBV19; clone_size: NA; j_call: TRBJ1-5; cdr3_aa: CASSMSGKQPQHF; cdr3_nt: TGTGCCAGTAGTATGTCAGGGAAGCAGCCCCAGCATTTT
d_call: NA; v_call: TRBV2; clone_size: NA; j_call: TRBJ2-5; cdr3_aa: CASSEAISETQYF; cdr3_nt: TGTGCCAGCAGTGAAGCGATTTCGGAGACCCAGTACTTC
d_call: NA; v_call: TRBV19; clone_size: NA; j_call: TRBJ2-5; cdr3_aa: CASSTGETQYF; cdr3_nt: TGTGCCAGTAGTACCGGAGAGACCCAGTACTTC
d_call: NA; v_call: TRBV6-1; clone_size: NA; j_call: TRBJ1-5; cdr3_aa: CASSENVWGPPQHF; cdr3_nt: TGTGCCAGCAGTGAAAATGTATGGGGGCCGCCCCAGCATTTT
d_call: TRBD1; v_call: TRBV28; clone_size: NA; j_call: TRBJ2-3; cdr3_aa: CASWDRVTDTQYF; cdr3_nt: TGTGCCAGTTGGGACAGGGTCACAGATACGCAGTATTTT
d_call: TRBD2; v_call: TRBV5-1; clone_size: NA; j_call: TRBJ2-1; cdr3_aa: CASSLGGLVHNEQFF; cdr3_nt: TGCGCCAGCAGCTTGGGGGGACTAGTTCACAATGAGCAGTTCTTC
d_call: TRBD1; v_call: TRBV28; clone_size: NA; j_call: TRBJ1-1; cdr3_aa: CASSLWDRGGKGAFF; cdr3_nt: TGTGCCAGCAGTTTATGGGACAGGGGGGGAAAGGGAGCTTTCTTT
d_call: TRBD1; v_call: TRBV28; clone_size: NA; j_call: TRBJ1-2; cdr3_aa: CASISGGQGAFSGYTF; cdr3_nt: TGTGCCAGCATTTCCGGGGGACAGGGGGCTTTCTCTGGCTACACCTTC
d_call: NA; v_call: TRBV5-1; clone_size: once; j_call: TRBJ2-2; cdr3_aa: CASSFQGNTGELFF; cdr3_nt: TGCGCCAGCAGCTTTCAAGGAAATACCGGGGAGCTGTTTTTT
d_call: TRBD2; v_call: TRBV11-1; clone_size: NA; j_call: TRBJ2-7; cdr3_aa: CASSPGASGSGDEQYF; cdr3_nt: TGTGCCAGCAGCCCTGGGGCTAGCGGGAGCGGCGACGAGCAGTACTTC
d_call: NA; v_call: TRBV13; clone_size: NA; j_call: TRBJ2-2; cdr3_aa: CASTRGRETTGELFF; cdr3_nt: TGTGCCAGCACCCGCGGACGGGAAACCACCGGGGAGCTGTTTTTT
d_call: NA; v_call: TRBV28; clone_size: once; j_call: TRBJ2-7; cdr3_aa: CASSLTYEQYF; cdr3_nt: TGTGCCAGCAGTTTAACGTACGAGCAGTACTTC
d_call: NA; v_call: TRBV28; clone_size: NA; j_call: TRBJ1-4; cdr3_aa: CASSFDTTGINEKLFF; cdr3_nt: TGTGCCAGCAGTTTTGATACCACAGGGATTAATGAAAAACTGTTTTTT
d_call: NA; v_call: TRBV28; clone_size: NA; j_call: TRBJ1-2; cdr3_aa: CASRYDRSYSSGYTF; cdr3_nt: TGTGCCAGCAGATACGACAGGTCCTACAGCTCTGGCTACACCTTC
d_call: NA; v_call: TRBV27; clone_size: NA; j_call: TRBJ1-5; cdr3_aa: CASSLLSDRRQPQHF; cdr3_nt: TGTGCCAGCAGTTTATTGTCTGATAGGAGGCAGCCCCAGCATTTT
d_call: NA; v_call: TRBV6-5; clone_size: NA; j_call: TRBJ2-5; cdr3_aa: CASSSAETQYF; cdr3_nt: TGTGCCAGCAGTTCCGCGGAGACCCAGTACTTC
d_call: NA; v_call: TRBV27; clone_size: NA; j_call: TRBJ1-2; cdr3_aa: CASSLIAGNYGYTF; cdr3_nt: TGTGCCAGCAGTTTAATAGCAGGGAACTATGGCTACACCTTC
d_call: NA; v_call: TRBV5-1; clone_size: few; j_call: TRBJ1-2; cdr3_aa: CASSLDPGSYGYTF; cdr3_nt: TGCGCCAGCAGCTTGGATCCAGGGTCGTATGGCTACACCTTC
d_call: TRBD1; v_call: TRBV29-1; clone_size: NA; j_call: TRBJ1-1; cdr3_aa: CSVYQGAWTEAFF; cdr3_nt: TGCAGCGTCTATCAGGGGGCGTGGACTGAAGCTTTCTTT
d_call: NA; v_call: TRBV30; clone_size: NA; j_call: TRBJ2-7; cdr3_aa: CAWKGQTRLYEQYF; cdr3_nt: TGTGCCTGGAAAGGTCAAACACGTCTCTACGAGCAGTACTTC
d_call: NA; v_call: TRBV18; clone_size: NA; j_call: TRBJ2-7; cdr3_aa: CASSPAGTLNYEQYF; cdr3_nt: TGTGCCAGCTCACCGGCCGGGACACTGAACTACGAGCAGTACTTC
d_call: TRBD2; v_call: TRBV10-2; clone_size: NA; j_call: TRBJ2-3; cdr3_aa: CASSASPPGLAGTDTQYF; cdr3_nt: TGCGCCAGCAGTGCATCCCCCCCGGGACTAGCGGGCACAGATACGCAGTATTTT
d_call: NA; v_call: TRBV28; clone_size: NA; j_call: TRBJ1-3; cdr3_aa: CASKLPGHSGNTIYF; cdr3_nt: TGTGCCAGCAAATTACCGGGACACTCTGGAAACACCATATATTTT
d_call: NA; v_call: TRBV5-1; clone_size: NA; j_call: TRBJ2-2; cdr3_aa: CASSLDGPGELFF; cdr3_nt: TGCGCCAGCAGCTTGGACGGGCCCGGGGAGCTGTTTTTT
d_call: NA; v_call: TRBV5-1; clone_size: NA; j_call: TRBJ1-2; cdr3_aa: CASSPGNGYTF; cdr3_nt: TGCGCCAGCAGCCCAGGGAATGGCTACACCTTC
d_call: TRBD2; v_call: TRBV19; clone_size: NA; j_call: TRBJ2-4; cdr3_aa: CASSTTSGRGIQYF; cdr3_nt: TGTGCCAGTAGCACAACTAGCGGGAGGGGCATTCAGTACTTC
d_call: TRBD2; v_call: TRBV30; clone_size: NA; j_call: TRBJ2-7; cdr3_aa: CAWSTRGLAGDEQYF; cdr3_nt: TGTGCCTGGAGTACCCGGGGACTAGCGGGTGACGAGCAGTACTTC
d_call: NA; v_call: TRBV7-8; clone_size: NA; j_call: TRBJ2-3; cdr3_aa: CASSLSRGSTDTQYF; cdr3_nt: TGTGCCAGCAGCTTATCTCGCGGCTCCACAGATACGCAGTATTTT
d_call: NA; v_call: TRBV19; clone_size: NA; j_call: TRBJ2-1; cdr3_aa: CATTKKQFF; cdr3_nt: TGTGCCACCACGAAAAAGCAGTTCTTC
d_call: NA; v_call: TRBV29-1; clone_size: NA; j_call: TRBJ2-5; cdr3_aa: CSVLGAYQETQYF; cdr3_nt: TGCAGCGTCCTCGGAGCCTACCAAGAGACCCAGTACTTC
d_call: NA; v_call: TRBV5-1; clone_size: NA; j_call: TRBJ2-5; cdr3_aa: CASSPDAQETQYF; cdr3_nt: TGCGCCAGCAGCCCGGACGCTCAAGAGACCCAGTACTTC
d_call: NA; v_call: TRBV28; clone_size: NA; j_call: TRBJ1-3; cdr3_aa: CASSLPGGGGNTIYF; cdr3_nt: TGTGCCAGCAGTTTACCGGGAGGAGGTGGAAACACCATATATTTT